These 10 T cell receptor beta chains were sequenced from one sample in a study of blood T cell repertoires in COVID-19. Using immunoSEQ multiplex PCR, the repertoire was profiled, and TCRdb retains in-frame clones only, with some absent. The table shows some 460,000 clones, with 85% to 90% occurring only once. Sample: peripheral blood. These receptors were obtained from a woman in her twenties or thirties with acute or convalescent COVID-19.

The rearrangement uses TRBV30 and TRBJ2-7; 11 positions match TRBD1. Trimming at V came to 5 bases and at J to 6 bases, leaving 9 bases not matched to a gene. CDR1 is GTSNPN, CDR2 SVGIG, per germline (reference sequence). The CDR3 contains 14 residues. Here the CDR3 DNA reads TGTGCCTGGGATCCCGGGACAGGGGGGAGCGAGCAGTACTTC. Translated, it gives CAWDPGTGGSEQYF.

The chain uses TRBV12-5 and TRBJ2-7, with 9 bases matching TRBD2. CDR1 is LGHNT and CDR2 is FRNRAP in the germline V gene. Trimming at V came to 0 bases and at J to 7 bases, leaving 13 bases not matched to a gene. CDR3 size: 17 residues. The CDR3 nucleotides are TGTGCTAGTGGTTTGGTTTTTTCTGCGGGGGGGCAACGGGAGCAGTACTTC. This translates into CASGLVFSAGGQREQYF.

The chain uses TRBV21-1 and TRBJ2-3; the table's TRBD1 call for D was not verified on the DNA. TRBV21-1 is termed a pseudogene. CDR3 size: 18 residues. The CDR3, as DNA: TGTGCCAGCAGCAAAGCGCTAGGGGGCCTGGGGTTCACAGATACGCAGTATTTT. As protein: CASSKALGGLGFTDTQYF.

In DNA form, the CDR3 reads TGTGCCAGCAGCCAAAACCCGAGCTCCTATAATTCACCCCTCCACTTT. It translates to CASSQNPSSYNSPLHF. This rearrangement joins TRBV4-2 to TRBJ1-6, with no clear D. Germline loops: CDR1 LGHNA, CDR2 YNFKEQ. V was cut by 2 bases and J by 0 bases, with 8 bases left in between. CDR3 size: 16 residues.

The chain couples TRBV27 to TRBJ2-7; D might be TRBD1 (5 bases). The CDR3 runs 14 residues. With 2 bases removed from V and 4 bases from J, the gap between germline ends came to 12 bases. Germline CDR1 is MNHEY and CDR2 is SMNVEV (reference sequence). CDR3 amino acids: CASSLRGQGYEQYF. The CDR3 DNA sequence: TGTGCCAGCAGTTTAAGGGGTCAGGGTTACGAGCAGTACTTC.

The chain joins TRBV10-3 to TRBJ1-4, with 7 bases matching TRBD1. Germline CDR1 reads ENHRY; CDR2 reads SYGVKD. Losses at the gene ends were 2 bases for V and 3 bases for J; bases not matched to a gene: 3. CDR3 length equals 15 residues. The CDR3 nucleotides read TGTGCCATCAGTGAGGACAGGGTGGCTAATGAAAAACTGTTTTTT. It is translated as CAISEDRVANEKLFF.

V and J are TRBV7-6 and TRBJ2-1; 7 bases agree with TRBD2. This CDR3 comprises 17 residues. Trimming took 5 bases from V and 2 from J; bases not matched to a gene: 12. The germline CDR1 and CDR2 sequences are SGHVS and FNYEAQ. DNA of the CDR3: TGTGCCAGCAGCGCTTACCACGGGACTAAGCCCTACAATGAGCAGTTCTTC. It translates to CASSAYHGTKPYNEQFF. The full variable domain, rest sourced from reference TRBV7-6 and TRBJ2-1, is GAGVSQSPRYKVTKRGQDVALRCDPISGHVSLYWYRQALGQGPEFLTYFNYEAQQDKSGLPNDRFSAERPEGSISTLTIQRTEQRDSAMYRCASSAYHGTKPYNEQFFGPGTRLTVL.

This clone was counted a single time. V gene TRBV24-1 combines with J gene TRBJ2-3; 10 bases are shared with TRBD1. Losses at the gene ends were 7 bases for V and 4 bases for J; bases not matched to a gene: 13. Germline CDR1 is KGHDR and CDR2 is SFDVKD. This CDR3 region has 17 residues. CDR3 in amino acids: CATSPGQGSGGADTQYF. The CDR3 bases are TGTGCCACCAGCCCGGGACAGGGGAGTGGCGGGGCAGATACGCAGTATTTT.

V and J are TRBV2 and TRBJ1-1; D is possibly TRBD1 (6 bases). The CDR3 is 13 amino acids. Germline values: CDR1 SNHLY, CDR2 FYNNEI. V was clipped by 8 bases and J by 4 bases, with 14 bases between them. CDR3 in DNA: TGTGCCAGCCTGTACAGGGAAGGCACTGAAGCTTTCTTT. Protein: CASLYREGTEAFF. The entire variable domain, with the rest obtained from reference TRBV2 and TRBJ1-1, is as follows: EPEVTQTPSHQVTQMGQEVILRCVPISNHLYFYWYRQILGQKVEFLVSFYNNEISEKSEIFDDQFSVERPDGSNFTLKIRSTKLEDSAMYFCASLYREGTEAFFGQGTRLTVV.

CDR3 coding DNA: TGCGCCAGCAGCTTGTCGCTTAGCTCCTACGAGCAGTACTTC. Its translation is CASSLSLSSYEQYF. The rearrangement links TRBV5-1 to TRBJ2-7, with D uncertain. This CDR3 region has 14 residues. Germline V gene sequence: CDR1 SGHRS, CDR2 YFSETQ. Trimming shortened V by 1 base and J by 0 bases, and 8 bases separated the two germline ends.